This TCR beta chain was captured in a study of post-analysis software for immune sequencing data. Presence of unique molecular identifiers characterized the TCR beta cDNA libraries. TCRdb reprocessed the PCR reads via MiXCR and lists one record per CDR3 protein. This table has about 540,000 distinct CDR3 sequences, under 40% appearing once. The study's findings and limits: There was significantly lower normalized Chao1 diversity in multiple sclerosis patients than in controls.

Note on this clonotype: No antigen is known for it. Given a much more abundant clone one base away, this may be a read error.

The specimen sequenced was blood. This clonotype was sampled from a girl aged 2-17 years with multiple sclerosis.

The CDR3 is CSVVGEGARSKQFF. As DNA, the CDR3 is TGCAGCGTTGTCGGAGAGGGGGCGCGGTCCAAGCAGTTCTTC. The J gene is TRBJ2-1, the V gene TRBV29-1; the match to TRBD1 covers 7 bases. Germline trimming cut 4 bases from V and 11 bases from J; bases unmatched to any gene: 14. The CDR3 has 14 amino acids. Germline assignment: CDR1 SQVTM and CDR2 ANQGSEA.